Below, 8 T cell receptor beta chains from the same sample are listed, as sequenced in a study of cytomegalovirus exposure and HLA in healthy donors (dated by TCRdb to 2016 to 2017). Library preparation was by the immunoSEQ multiplex PCR assay. For the multiplex PCR, a mixture combining 60 forward primers for TCR Vbeta segments and 13 reverse primers for TCR Jbeta segments was used. TCRdb obtained this table from immuneACCESS and retained in-frame rearrangements with V and J assigned. These tables miss some clones; where compared with another copy, unresolved V genes account for less than half of the shortfall, and the remainder is unexplained. This sample has 210,000 or so clones in its table, and about 80% of those were observed once. The ten largest clones take up around 0.57% of the sample. Material for sequencing was PBMCs. The receptor source for this set is a middle-aged woman in good health and CMV-seronegative.

The V gene is TRBV11-1, the J gene TRBJ2-7; D is unresolved. Per germline, CDR1 SGHAT and CDR2 FQDESV (reference sequence). The CDR3 runs 15 residues. Between the trimmed V and J ends, which lost 0 bases and 2 bases, there was a span of 11 bases. The CDR3 loop is CASSLASSLPYEQYF. CDR3 bases: TGTGCCAGCAGCTTAGCGTCCAGTCTCCCCTACGAGCAGTACTTC.

V is TRBV14 and J is TRBJ1-2, with D possibly matching TRBD1 (6 bases). Germline V gene lookup returns CDR1 SGHDN and CDR2 FVKESK. There are 18 residues in the CDR3. Trimming removed 3 bases at V and 2 bases at J, with 22 bases between. This CDR3 is CASSQFTGQQGPNYGYTF. CDR3 sequence (DNA): TGTGCCAGCAGCCAGTTCACCGGTCAACAGGGCCCCAACTATGGCTACACCTTC. Full variable domain (remainder filled in from reference TRBV14 and TRBJ1-2): EAGVTQFPSHSVIEKGQTVTLRCDPISGHDNLYWYRRVMGKEIKFLLHFVKESKQDESGMPNNRFLAERTGGTYSTLKVQPAELEDSGVYFCASSQFTGQQGPNYGYTFGSGTRLTVV.

The chain is built from TRBV27 and TRBJ1-1; TRBD1 matches at 10 bases. Trimming at V came to 5 bases and at J to 2 bases, leaving 8 bases not matched to a gene. The CDR3 totals 16 residues. Germline V gives CDR1 MNHEY, CDR2 SMNVEV (reference sequence). The DNA of the CDR3 is TGTGCCAGCAGTGCTTCCGGGACAGGGGTTAACACTGAAGCTTTCTTT. It is translated as CASSASGTGVNTEAFF.

The genes are TRBV5-4 and TRBJ2-5, with D tentatively TRBD2 (7 bases). This CDR3 has 13 residues. Looked up from germline, CDR1 is SGHNT and CDR2 is YYREEE (reference sequence). V was clipped by 5 bases and J by 5 bases, with 13 bases between them. The CDR3 region has the DNA TGTGCCAGCAGGGGGGGGGCCGGGGAGACCCAGTACTTC. Residues: CASRGGAGETQYF.

This clone has only one observation. The V gene is TRBV2, the J gene TRBJ2-7, with TRBD1 identical over 9 bases. V shed 6 bases and J 5 bases; nucleotides not matched to a gene: 8. CDR1 SNHLY and CDR2 FYNNEI come from the germline V gene. The CDR3 loop spans 14 amino acids. The CDR3 is CASRSTGGIHEQYF. The DNA of the CDR3 is TGTGCCAGCAGAAGTACAGGGGGCATCCACGAGCAGTACTTC.

The V gene is TRBV5-6, the J gene TRBJ2-7, with TRBD1 identical over 12 bases. Germline loops: CDR1 SGHDT, CDR2 YYEEEE. The ends lost 0 bases at V and 5 bases at J; junction bases unmatched: 3. This CDR3 comprises 15 residues. CDR3 loop: CASSLAGTGGDEQYF. The CDR3 region has the DNA TGTGCCAGCAGCTTGGCTGGGACAGGGGGCGACGAGCAGTACTTC.

The gene calls are TRBV12-5 and TRBJ1-1; 8 nucleotides line up with TRBD1. The length of the CDR3 is 17 residues. Germline V gene sequence: CDR1 LGHNT, CDR2 FRNRAP. V was pared by 3 bases and J by 0 bases, with 9 bases of the junction left unmatched. CDR3 amino acids: CASGFRDRRALNTEAFF. The CDR3 bases are TGTGCTAGTGGTTTTCGGGACAGGAGGGCTTTGAACACTGAAGCTTTCTTT.

The chain is built from TRBV4-3 and TRBJ2-2; no firm D call. Germline V gene sequence: CDR1 LGHNA, CDR2 YSLEER. Trimming stripped 0 bases from V and 1 base from J, with 6 bases between. The CDR3 covers 15 residues. The CDR3 DNA follows: TGCGCCAGCAGCCAAGAAGCAGGGAACACCGGGGAGCTGTTTTTT. It yields the protein CASSQEAGNTGELFF.